This T cell receptor beta chain was captured in a study of cytomegalovirus exposure and HLA in healthy donors. The primer mix had 60 Vbeta and 13 Jbeta primers. Libraries were prepared by immunoSEQ multiplex PCR; TCRdb keeps only in-frame clonotypes and omits some of them. The table has roughly 130,000 clones, approximately 85% seen once. The length of the CDR3 is 14 residues. CDR1 SGHVS and CDR2 FQNEAQ come from the germline V gene. V was cut by 1 base and J by 2 bases, with 9 bases left in between. The rearrangement uses TRBV7-8 and TRBJ2-7, with D tentatively TRBD1 (6 bases). The sequence was collected from a boy under 18 in good health and CMV-seronegative. Sequenced sample: PBMCs. The chain's CDR3 is CASSLVGGPYEQYF. The CDR3 bases are TGTGCCAGCAGCTTAGTTGGGGGCCCCTACGAGCAGTACTTC.